The clone carrying this T cell receptor beta chain came up once. Its matching antigen is unknown. The data derive from a study of shared clonotypes between healthy human individuals. The CDR3 is made up of 18 amino acids. Germline loops: CDR1 SGHVS, CDR2 FQNEAQ. V trimming: 4 bases; J trimming: 2 bases; junction bases outside the gene matches: 14. Study conclusions and caveats: Represented genetic and exposure-history diversity was restricted by having few donors.

Produced via immunoSEQ multiplex PCR; TCRdb's table is partial and in-frame only. The sample has millions of clones, over 85% seen once; the top ten hold about 0.39%. Sequenced sample: naive CD4+ T cells from PBMCs. Subset: CD45RA+ positively selected. V and J are TRBV7-8 and TRBJ2-3; 8 nucleotides line up with TRBD2. The clonotype comes from a man between 18 and 29 years old in good health. Some clones in this sample may be carry-over from other donors' samples. This CDR3 reads CASSSTPYGLAVTDTQYF. For the CDR3, the DNA is TGTGCCAGCAGCTCCACACCATATGGACTAGCAGTCACAGATACGCAGTATTTT. The entire variable domain, with the rest obtained from reference TRBV7-8 and TRBJ2-3, is as follows: GAGVSQSPRYKVAKRGQDVALRCDPISGHVSLFWYQQALGQGPEFLTYFQNEAQLDKSGLPSDRFFAERPEGSVSTLKIQRTQQEDSAVYLCASSSTPYGLAVTDTQYFGPGTRLTVL.